This TCR beta chain came from a study of blood T cell repertoires in COVID-19. Whole-study context: PBMCs, B-cell-depleted T cells, or T cells were the source of the cDNA or gDNA that made up the material.

The CDR3 consists of 15 residues. V was trimmed by 1 base and J by 2 bases, leaving 8 bases between them. Germline assignment: CDR1 MGHDK and CDR2 SYGVNS. In the original workflow: Using reference gene primer amplification, nucleated cell counts were estimated. Method: immunoSEQ multiplex PCR; TCRdb's copy keeps in-frame clones and lacks some. V, J and clone size reflect that table, while D and trimming were determined from the DNA. The table has 100,000 to 150,000 clones, 60% to 75% seen once; the top ten hold around 1.8%. The clonotype comes from a woman in her 70s with acute or convalescent COVID-19. The J gene is TRBJ1-4, the V gene TRBV25-1; possible D gene TRBD1, 6 bases. Specimen: peripheral blood. CDR3 region: CASSEFTGTNEKLFF. The CDR3 DNA reads as TGTGCCAGCAGTGAATTCACAGGGACTAATGAAAAACTGTTTTTT.